Listed here are 3 T cell receptor beta chains from one sample, sequenced in a study of blood T cells in healthy people across ages. Using a J-beta primer mix together with a sample-barcoded 5' primer, a second PCR was run for about 6 to 11 cycles. TCRdb fed the 5' RACE reads into MiXCR, producing one record per CDR3 protein. The sample gives hundreds of thousands of distinct CDR3 sequences, roughly three fifths of which show up once; around 37% is in the top ten. Sequencing was performed on blood. The receptor set was obtained from a man between 60 and 75 years old in good health.

V and J are TRBV20-1 and TRBJ1-2; 7 bases agree with TRBD1. Trimming removed 6 bases from V and 0 bases from J; junction bases left unmatched: 4. Germline CDR1 reads DFQATT; CDR2 reads SNEGSKA (reference sequence). The length of the CDR3 is 13 residues. CDR3 protein: CSASGQSNYGYTF. The CDR3 region has the DNA TGCAGTGCCTCGGGACAGTCTAACTATGGCTACACCTTC.

The V gene is TRBV29-1, the J gene TRBJ2-3; TRBD1 agrees at 9 bases. This CDR3 is built from 13 residues. Per germline, CDR1 SQVTM and CDR2 ANQGSEA. The V segment lost 5 bases and the J segment 6 bases; nucleotides outside the gene matches: 6. In DNA, the CDR3 is TGCAGCGTTCCCGGGACAGGGCTTGATACGCAGTATTTT. Translating it yields CSVPGTGLDTQYF.

The rearrangement joins TRBV20-1 to TRBJ1-4, with a weak D call TRBD1 (6 bases). With 3 bases removed from V and 8 bases from J, the gap between germline ends came to 13 bases. This CDR3 has 13 residues. Germline CDR1 DFQATT, CDR2 SNEGSKA (reference sequence). Here the CDR3 DNA reads TGCAGTGCTAGGGCAGGGGCCGGGGAAAAACTGTTTTTT. It codes for CSARAGAGEKLFF.